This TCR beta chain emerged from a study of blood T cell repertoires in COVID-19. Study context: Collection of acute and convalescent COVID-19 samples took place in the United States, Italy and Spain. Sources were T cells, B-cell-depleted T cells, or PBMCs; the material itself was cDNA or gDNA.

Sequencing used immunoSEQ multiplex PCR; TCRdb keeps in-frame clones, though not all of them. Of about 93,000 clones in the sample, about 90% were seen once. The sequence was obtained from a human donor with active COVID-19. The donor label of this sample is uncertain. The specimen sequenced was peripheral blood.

The CDR3 bases are TGCAGCGTTACCCCTCCTGACAGTACCACTGAAGCTTTCTTT. It codes for CSVTPPDSTTEAFF. This chain joins TRBV29-1 and TRBJ1-1, with D possibly matching TRBD1 (5 bases). The ends were cut back, 5 bases at V and 4 bases at J, with 17 bases in the middle. This CDR3 comprises 14 residues. Germline V CDR1 and CDR2: SQVTM, ANQGSEA.